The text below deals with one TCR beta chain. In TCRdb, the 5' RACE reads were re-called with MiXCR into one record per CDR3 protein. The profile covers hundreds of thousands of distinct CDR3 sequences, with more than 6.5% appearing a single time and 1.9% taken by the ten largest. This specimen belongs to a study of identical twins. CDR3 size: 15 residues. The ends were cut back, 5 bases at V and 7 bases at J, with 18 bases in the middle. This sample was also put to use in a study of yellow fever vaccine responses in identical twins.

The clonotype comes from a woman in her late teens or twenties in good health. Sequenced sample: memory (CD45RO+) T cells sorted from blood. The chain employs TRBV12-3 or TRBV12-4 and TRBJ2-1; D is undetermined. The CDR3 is CASSPIAPGGNEQFF. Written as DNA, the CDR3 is TGTGCCAGCAGTCCAATAGCCCCGGGTGGAAATGAGCAGTTCTTC.